This T cell receptor beta chain was recorded in a study of long-term antiretroviral therapy in people with HIV. No fewer than two post-ART and no fewer than one pre-ART PBMC samples existed for each donor. The CDR3 spans 11 residues. Germline-derived CDR1 and CDR2 are SNHLY and FYNNEI. With survey level as its setting, the immunoSEQ assay was v3.0. It was roughly 35,000-50,000 T-cell genomes per sample that sequencing targeted. TCRdb's copy holds only in-frame clones and misses some; the assay was immunoSEQ multiplex PCR. The data contain fewer than 40,000 clones, 80% of them singletons. General study results and limits: The study collected blood between 2004 and 2017, possibly under older ART regimens. When set beside controls, HIV repertoires had CDR3 length ranges that were narrower.

A remark on this clone: The antigen is unknown. At one boundary the junction diverges from the germline segment, which might be a read error.

The sequencing used unsorted PBMCs, collected 3.4 years after starting antiretroviral therapy. This TCR derives from a man in his thirties or forties with HIV. This rearrangement joins TRBV2 to TRBJ2-7; no reliable D call. The CDR3 DNA reads TGTGCCAGCAGCCCGTCCCTTTCGCCGCCGTTC. Translating gives CASSPSLSPPF.